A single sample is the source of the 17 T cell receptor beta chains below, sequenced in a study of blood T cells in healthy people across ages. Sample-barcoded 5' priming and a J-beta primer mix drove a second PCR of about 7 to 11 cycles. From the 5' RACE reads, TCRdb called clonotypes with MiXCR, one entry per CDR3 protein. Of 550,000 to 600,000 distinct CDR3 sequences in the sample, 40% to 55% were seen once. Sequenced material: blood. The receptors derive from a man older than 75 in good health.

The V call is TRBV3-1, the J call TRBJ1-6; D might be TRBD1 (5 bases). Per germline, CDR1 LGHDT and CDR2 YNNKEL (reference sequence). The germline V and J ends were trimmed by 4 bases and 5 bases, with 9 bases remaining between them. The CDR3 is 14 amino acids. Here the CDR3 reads CASSPGQDNSPLHF. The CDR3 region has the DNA TGTGCCAGCAGCCCCGGACAAGATAATTCACCCCTCCACTTT.

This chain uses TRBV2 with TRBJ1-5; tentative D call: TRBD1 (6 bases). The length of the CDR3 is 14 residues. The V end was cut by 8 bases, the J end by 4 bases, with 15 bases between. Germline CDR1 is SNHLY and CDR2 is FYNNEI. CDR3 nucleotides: TGTGCCAGCGAGAACAGGGTTCGGAATCAGCCCCAGCATTTT. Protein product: CASENRVRNQPQHF.

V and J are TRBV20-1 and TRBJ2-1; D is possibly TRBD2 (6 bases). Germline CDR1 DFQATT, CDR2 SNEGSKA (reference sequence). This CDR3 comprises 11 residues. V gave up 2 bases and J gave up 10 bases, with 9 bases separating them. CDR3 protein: CSARLAGEQFF. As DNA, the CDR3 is TGCAGTGCTAGATTGGCGGGGGAGCAGTTCTTC.

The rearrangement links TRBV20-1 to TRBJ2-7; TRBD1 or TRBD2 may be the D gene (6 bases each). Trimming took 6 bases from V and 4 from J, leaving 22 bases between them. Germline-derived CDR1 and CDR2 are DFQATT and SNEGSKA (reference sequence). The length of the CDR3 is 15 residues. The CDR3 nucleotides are TGCAGTGCCACCAAGCCTTTTTCGGGGGCGTACGAGCAGTACTTC. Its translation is CSATKPFSGAYEQYF.

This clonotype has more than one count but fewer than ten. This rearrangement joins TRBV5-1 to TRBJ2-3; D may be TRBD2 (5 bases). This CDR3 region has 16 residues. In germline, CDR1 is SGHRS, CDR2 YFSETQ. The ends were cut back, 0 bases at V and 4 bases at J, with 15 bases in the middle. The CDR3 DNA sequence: TGCGCCAGCAGCTTGGGTGAGCGGCGTGGGGCAGATACGCAGTATTTT. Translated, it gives CASSLGERRGADTQYF.

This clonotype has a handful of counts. In DNA form, the CDR3 reads TGTGCCAGCAGTTCCCGGCAGAATAATGAAAAACTGTTTTTT. Amino acids: CASSSRQNNEKLFF. J is TRBJ1-4 and V is TRBV12-3 or TRBV12-4; D gene unclear. This CDR3 has 14 amino acids. Trimming shortened V by 4 bases and J by 4 bases, and 10 bases separated the two germline ends.

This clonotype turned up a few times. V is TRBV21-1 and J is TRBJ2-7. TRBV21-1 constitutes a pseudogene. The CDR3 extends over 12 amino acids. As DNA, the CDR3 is TGTGCCAGCAGCGCACTCTACTGGCTTGGGTACTTC. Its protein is CASSALYWLGYF.

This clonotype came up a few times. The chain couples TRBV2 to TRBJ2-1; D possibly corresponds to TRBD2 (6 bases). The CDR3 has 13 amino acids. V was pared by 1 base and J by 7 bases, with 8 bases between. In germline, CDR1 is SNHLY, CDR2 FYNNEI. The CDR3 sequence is CASSEEGLNEQFF. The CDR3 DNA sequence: TGTGCCAGCAGTGAAGAGGGACTTAATGAGCAGTTCTTC.

CDR3 sequence: CSAMFVGLETQYF. The CDR3 nucleotides are TGCAGCGCCATGTTTGTTGGGTTAGAGACCCAGTACTTC. The rearrangement joins TRBV29-1 to TRBJ2-5; D gene ambiguous. CDR3 length: 13 residues. Trimming cost V 7 bases and J 4 bases, with 16 bases left between them. Germline V gene data show CDR1 as SQVTM and CDR2 as ANQGSEA. Full variable domain (missing parts from reference TRBV29-1 and TRBJ2-5): SAVISQKPSRDICQRGTSLTIQCQVDSQVTMMFWYRQQPGQSLTLIATANQGSEATYESGFVIDKFPISRPNLTFSTLTVSNMSPEDSSIYLCSAMFVGLETQYFGPGTRLLVL.

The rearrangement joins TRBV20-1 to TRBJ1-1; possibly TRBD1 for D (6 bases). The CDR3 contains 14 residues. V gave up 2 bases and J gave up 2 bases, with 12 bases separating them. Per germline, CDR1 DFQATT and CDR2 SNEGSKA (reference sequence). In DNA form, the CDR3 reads TGCAGTGCTAGACATGGACAGACCAACACTGAAGCTTTCTTT. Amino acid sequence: CSARHGQTNTEAFF.

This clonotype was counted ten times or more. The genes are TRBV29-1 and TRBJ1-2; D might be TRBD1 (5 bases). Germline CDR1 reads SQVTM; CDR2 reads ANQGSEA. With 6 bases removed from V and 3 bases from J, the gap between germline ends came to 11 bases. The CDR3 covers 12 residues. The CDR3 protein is CSVRDRDYGYTF. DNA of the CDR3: TGCAGCGTGCGGGACCGGGACTATGGCTACACCTTC.

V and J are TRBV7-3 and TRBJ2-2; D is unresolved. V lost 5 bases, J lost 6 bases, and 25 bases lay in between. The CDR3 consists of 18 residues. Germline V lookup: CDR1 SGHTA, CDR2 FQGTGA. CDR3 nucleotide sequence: TGTGCCAGCAGCCCCTCTCCGACCCAGGCCAATTTGGCCGGGGAGCTGTTTTTT. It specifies CASSPSPTQANLAGELFF. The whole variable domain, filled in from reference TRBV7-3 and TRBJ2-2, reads GAGVSQTPSNKVTEKGKYVELRCDPISGHTALYWYRQSLGQGPEFLIYFQGTGAADDSGLPNDRFFAVRPEGSVSTLKIQRTERGDSAVYLCASSPSPTQANLAGELFFGEGSRLTVL.

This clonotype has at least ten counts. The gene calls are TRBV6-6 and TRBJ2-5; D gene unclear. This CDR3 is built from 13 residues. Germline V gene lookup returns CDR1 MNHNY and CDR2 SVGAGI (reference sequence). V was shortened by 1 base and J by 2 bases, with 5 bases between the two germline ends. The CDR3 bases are TGTGCCAGCAGTTACTTGCAGCAAGAGACCCAGTACTTC. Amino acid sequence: CASSYLQQETQYF.

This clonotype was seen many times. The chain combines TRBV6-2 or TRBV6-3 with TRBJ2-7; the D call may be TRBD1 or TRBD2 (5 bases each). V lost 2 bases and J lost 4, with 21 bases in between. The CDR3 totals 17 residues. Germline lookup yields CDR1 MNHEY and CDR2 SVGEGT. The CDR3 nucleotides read TGTGCCAGCAGTTACAGTGGAGTTCAGCGGACAAAATACGAGCAGTACTTC. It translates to CASSYSGVQRTKYEQYF.

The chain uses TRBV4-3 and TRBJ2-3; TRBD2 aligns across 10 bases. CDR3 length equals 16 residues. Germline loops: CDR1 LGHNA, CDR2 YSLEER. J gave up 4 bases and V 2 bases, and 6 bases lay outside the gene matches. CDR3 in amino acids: CASSQLPAGGPDTQYF. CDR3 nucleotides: TGCGCCAGCAGCCAACTTCCAGCGGGAGGGCCAGATACGCAGTATTTT.

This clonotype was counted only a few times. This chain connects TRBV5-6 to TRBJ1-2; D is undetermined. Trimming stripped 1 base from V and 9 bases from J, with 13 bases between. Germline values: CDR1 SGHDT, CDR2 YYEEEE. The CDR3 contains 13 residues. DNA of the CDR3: TGTGCCAGCAGCTTGTTCCCCACTCGAAGCTACACCTTC. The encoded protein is CASSLFPTRSYTF.

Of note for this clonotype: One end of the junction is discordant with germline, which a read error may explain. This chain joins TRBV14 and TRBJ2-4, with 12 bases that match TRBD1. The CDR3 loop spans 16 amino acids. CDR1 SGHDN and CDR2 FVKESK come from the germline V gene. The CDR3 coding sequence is TGTGCCAGCAGCCAACCCGGGACAGGGGGCTCTGGCATTCACTACTTC. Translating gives CASSQPGTGGSGIHYF.